The 13 T cell receptor beta chains below were found in one sample sequenced in a study of shared clonotypes between healthy human individuals. Produced via immunoSEQ multiplex PCR; TCRdb's table is partial and in-frame only. The data hold around 2.1 million clones, with 93% observed a single time. Naive CD8 cells were CD45RO-negative, positively selected for CCR7, excluding terminally differentiated effector memory CD45RA+ cells. Sequencing was performed on naive CD8+ T cells from PBMCs. These TCRs come from a man aged 18 to 35 in good health. Some clones in this sample may be carry-over from other donors' samples.

This chain uses TRBV7-6 with TRBJ1-4; D is unresolved. Trimming left V 0 bases short and J 0 bases short, with 8 bases between. The germline CDR1 and CDR2 sequences are SGHVS and FNYEAQ. CDR3 length: 16 amino acids. This CDR3 reads CASSLAHRATNEKLFF. As DNA, the CDR3 is TGTGCCAGCAGCTTAGCCCACCGTGCAACTAATGAAAAACTGTTTTTT.

The genes are TRBV12-5 and TRBJ2-7, with D hard to call. This CDR3 has 13 residues. The V and J ends lost 6 bases and 2 bases respectively, with 11 bases between them. The germline V gene encodes CDR1 LGHNT and CDR2 FRNRAP. The CDR3 is CASGLDLAYEQYF. DNA of the CDR3: TGTGCTAGTGGCCTGGATTTGGCCTACGAGCAGTACTTC.

The chain recombines TRBV27 with TRBJ2-1, with D hard to call. The CDR3 contains 14 residues. CDR1 is MNHEY and CDR2 is SMNVEV in the germline V gene (reference sequence). Trimming removed 6 bases at V and 7 bases at J, with 16 bases between. CDR3 nucleotides: TGTGCCAGCAGCTACCTGACCGACGAGAATGAGCAGTTCTTC. It specifies CASSYLTDENEQFF.

The J gene is TRBJ1-3, the V gene TRBV10-3; TRBD1 might be the D (6 bases). Trimming removed 0 bases at V and 8 bases at J, with 14 bases between. CDR1 is ENHRY and CDR2 is SYGVKD in the germline V gene. The CDR3 is 15 amino acids. DNA of the CDR3: TGTGCCATCAGTGAGTCAACAGGGCCCCGAGACACCATATATTTT. It is translated as CAISESTGPRDTIYF.

The CDR3 spells CASSPRTRTAYEQYF. The CDR3 nucleotides read TGTGCCAGCAGCCCTCGGACCAGGACAGCCTACGAGCAGTACTTC. V usage is TRBV7-9 and J usage is TRBJ2-7; maybe TRBD1 (6 bases). Germline V gene data show CDR1 as SEHNR and CDR2 as FQNEAQ (reference sequence). The CDR3 sequence is 15 residues long. Trimming pared 5 bases from V and 2 bases from J, leaving 16 bases between.

This rearrangement joins TRBV28 to TRBJ2-7, with D perhaps TRBD2 (5 bases). The CDR3 length is 14 residues. V lost 2 bases to trimming and J lost 2 bases, with 10 bases between them. Per germline, CDR1 MDHEN and CDR2 SYDVKM. CDR3 coding DNA: TGTGCCAGCAGTTTAATCGGGGAACCCTACGAGCAGTACTTC. Translation: CASSLIGEPYEQYF.

The V call is TRBV7-3, the J call TRBJ2-1; D tentatively reads TRBD1 or TRBD2 (6 bases each). Germline V lookup: CDR1 SGHTA, CDR2 FQGTGA. The CDR3 totals 16 residues. V was shortened by 4 bases and J by 8 bases, with 21 bases between the two germline ends. The CDR3 DNA follows: TGTGCCAGCAGCTCCCGAGGGGGGCCCAGGGAGGATGAGCAGTTCTTC. Translation: CASSSRGGPREDEQFF.

V and J are TRBV27 and TRBJ2-1, with 7 nucleotides matching TRBD2. Germline V gene lookup returns CDR1 MNHEY and CDR2 SMNVEV (reference sequence). The CDR3 contains 16 residues. J was trimmed by 6 bases and V by 7 bases; bases with no gene match: 15. CDR3 region: CASIPQSGGGANEQFF. In nucleotides, the CDR3 is TGTGCCAGCATCCCCCAGTCGGGGGGAGGGGCCAATGAGCAGTTCTTC.

The rearrangement links TRBV19 to TRBJ2-7; D could derive from TRBD1 or TRBD2 (6 bases each). The CDR3 sequence is 15 residues long. Germline assignment: CDR1 LNHDA and CDR2 SQIVND (reference sequence). Trimming left V 7 bases short and J 5 bases short, with 21 bases between. CDR3: CASTQSRGAPDEQYF. The CDR3 DNA reads as TGTGCCAGTACCCAGAGTAGGGGGGCGCCGGACGAGCAGTACTTC.

J is TRBJ2-7 and V is TRBV7-8; D might be TRBD2 (6 bases). In germline, CDR1 is SGHVS, CDR2 FQNEAQ. V lost 0 bases, J lost 6 bases, and 6 bases lay in between. This CDR3 region has 12 residues. CDR3 bases: TGTGCCAGCAGCTTAGCCGGGAGCGAGCAGTACTTC. This translates into CASSLAGSEQYF. The whole variable domain, remainder taken from reference TRBV7-8 and TRBJ2-7, is GAGVSQSPRYKVAKRGQDVALRCDPISGHVSLFWYQQALGQGPEFLTYFQNEAQLDKSGLPSDRFFAERPEGSVSTLKIQRTQQEDSAVYLCASSLAGSEQYFGPGTRLTVT.

The chain joins TRBV25-1 to TRBJ2-1; possible D gene TRBD2, 6 bases. Germline CDR1 is MGHDK and CDR2 is SYGVNS. V was pared by 4 bases and J by 8 bases, with 15 bases between. CDR3 length equals 14 residues. Here the CDR3 reads CASSGGDWRDEQFF. Written as DNA, the CDR3 is TGTGCCAGCAGTGGGGGAGATTGGAGGGATGAGCAGTTCTTC.

The chain carries TRBV29-1 and TRBJ1-2; D unresolved. The CDR3 extends over 11 amino acids. Trimming pared 4 bases from V and 8 bases from J, leaving 11 bases between. Germline-derived CDR1 and CDR2 are SQVTM and ANQGSEA. CDR3 sequence (DNA): TGCAGCGTTGCATCAGATTGGGGCTACACCTTC. Encoded protein: CSVASDWGYTF.

J is TRBJ1-1 and V is TRBV2, with D possibly being TRBD1 (5 bases). This CDR3 comprises 16 residues. CDR1 is SNHLY, CDR2 FYNNEI, per germline. The V end was cut by 4 bases, the J end by 0 bases, with 15 bases between. The CDR3 sequence: CASSGAGYSLNTEAFF. The CDR3 region has the DNA TGTGCCAGCAGTGGGGCAGGGTACTCCTTGAACACTGAAGCTTTCTTT.